The 10 T cell receptor beta chains below all came from one sample that was sequenced in a study of Graves' ophthalmopathy and Graves' hyperthyroidism. Amplification of TCR beta CDR3 regions used RNA transcripts. HTBI primers served in a first-round RT-PCR, which a second-round multiplex PCR followed. TCRdb re-derived calls from the multiplex PCR reads in MiXCR, one entry per CDR3 protein. Among around 1,000,000 distinct CDR3 sequences listed, approximately 35% were seen once. Sequenced input: peripheral blood or thyroid tissue (not recorded which). The receptors shown here come from an adult man with Graves' hyperthyroidism.

This clonotype was recorded at least ten times. The chain links TRBV3-1 to TRBJ1-2; D not resolved. The CDR3 has 11 residues. Trimming took 1 base from V and 9 from J, leaving 6 bases between them. Germline V gene sequence: CDR1 LGHDT, CDR2 YNNKEL (reference sequence). Written as DNA, the CDR3 is TGTGCCAGCAGCCAAGTTTCAAGCTACACCTTC. Translating gives CASSQVSSYTF. Full variable domain (outside the CDR3, taken from reference TRBV3-1 and TRBJ1-2): DTAVSQTPKYLVTQMGNDKSIKCEQNLGHDTMYWYKQDSKKFLKIMFSYNNKELIINETVPNRFSPKSPDKAHLNLHINSLELGDSAVYFCASSQVSSYTFGSGTRLTVV.

The chain is built from TRBV9 and TRBJ2-2; 7 positions agree with TRBD1. The CDR3 has 15 amino acids. Germline V lookup: CDR1 SGDLS, CDR2 YYNGEE. Trimming cost V 0 bases and J 6 bases; bases outside gene matches: 5. CDR3: CASSVALTGAGELFF. CDR3 in DNA: TGTGCCAGCAGCGTAGCCCTTACAGGGGCCGGGGAGCTGTTTTTT.

This clonotype occurred many times. V gene TRBV20-1 combines with J gene TRBJ2-2; D is uncertain. Germline V gene lookup returns CDR1 DFQATT and CDR2 SNEGSKA (reference sequence). This CDR3 has 13 amino acids. Trimming removed 3 bases at V and 1 base at J, with 6 bases between. For the CDR3, the DNA is TGCAGTGCTAGTGCAGAGAACACCGGGGAGCTGTTTTTT. This codes for CSASAENTGELFF.

The chain employs TRBV13 and TRBJ2-7, with a tentative D call TRBD2 (5 bases). CDR1 and CDR2 from the germline V gene are PRHDT and FYEKMQ (reference sequence). This CDR3 spans 15 amino acids. Trimming stripped 5 bases from V and 5 bases from J, with 19 bases between. Here the CDR3 reads CASSVRVGGGHEQYF. DNA for the CDR3: TGTGCCAGCAGCGTGCGGGTCGGCGGTGGCCACGAGCAGTACTTC.

The chain recombines TRBV11-2 with TRBJ2-5, with 7 bases fitting TRBD2. Germline assignment: CDR1 SGHAT and CDR2 FQNNGV. CDR3 length: 15 amino acids. With 4 bases clipped from V and 4 bases from J, the junction kept 9 bases outside the gene matches. As DNA, the CDR3 is TGTGCCAGCAGCTCAGACGGGCGGGAGACAGAGACCCAGTACTTC. Translation: CASSSDGRETETQYF. Looking up the rest from reference TRBV11-2 and TRBJ2-5 gives the full variable domain: EAGVAQSPRYKIIEKRQSVAFWCNPISGHATLYWYQQILGQGPKLLIQFQNNGVVDDSQLPKDRFSAERLKGVDSTLKIQPAKLEDSAVYLCASSSDGRETETQYFGPGTRLLVL.

The chain uses TRBV5-1 and TRBJ1-1, with D possibly TRBD1 on 5 matching bases. The CDR3 is made up of 17 amino acids. Germline CDR1 and CDR2: SGHRS and YFSETQ. Trimming removed 0 bases from V and 1 base from J, with 16 bases in between. CDR3 nucleotide sequence: TGCGCCAGCAGCTTGGCCGAAGGGGTCGGCGGGAACACTGAAGCTTTCTTT. It encodes CASSLAEGVGGNTEAFF.

This chain joins TRBV5-1 and TRBJ2-6, with D tentatively TRBD2 (7 bases). The germline V gene encodes CDR1 SGHRS and CDR2 YFSETQ. The V end was cut by 5 bases, the J end by 0 bases, with 12 bases between. The CDR3 covers 16 residues. CDR3 sequence reads: CASRKGGVSGANVLTF. The DNA for the CDR3 is TGCGCCAGCAGAAAAGGGGGGGTCTCTGGGGCCAACGTCCTGACTTTC.

This clonotype was seen more than once but under ten times. CDR3 nucleotides: TGCGCCAGCAGCCAAGAAAGGAGGGGAAAGGGAGCGTGGGAGCAGTACTTC. This translates into CASSQERRGKGAWEQYF. This chain uses TRBV4-3 with TRBJ2-7, with a tentative D call TRBD2 (6 bases). The CDR3 totals 17 residues. CDR1 LGHNA and CDR2 YSLEER come from the germline V gene. Deletions cut 0 bases from V and 7 bases from J, with 22 bases between.

This clonotype appeared a few times. V is TRBV9 and J is TRBJ1-5; D not resolved. Germline V gene sequence: CDR1 SGDLS, CDR2 YYNGEE. This CDR3 comprises 19 residues. The V end was cut by 3 bases, the J end by 0 bases, with 22 bases between. This CDR3 reads CASSAPYKLVGSSNQPQHF. DNA for the CDR3: TGTGCCAGCAGCGCTCCCTATAAATTGGTGGGGTCTAGCAATCAGCCCCAGCATTTT.

This chain connects TRBV6-5 to TRBJ2-7; a possible D gene is TRBD2 (5 bases). The CDR3 consists of 15 residues. V lost 8 bases and J 0 bases, leaving 17 bases between the germline ends. Germline V gene sequence: CDR1 MNHEY, CDR2 SVGAGI. DNA for the CDR3: TGTGCCAGCCGCCGCGAGGGTAGCCGCTCCTACGAGCAGTACTTC. Protein: CASRREGSRSYEQYF.